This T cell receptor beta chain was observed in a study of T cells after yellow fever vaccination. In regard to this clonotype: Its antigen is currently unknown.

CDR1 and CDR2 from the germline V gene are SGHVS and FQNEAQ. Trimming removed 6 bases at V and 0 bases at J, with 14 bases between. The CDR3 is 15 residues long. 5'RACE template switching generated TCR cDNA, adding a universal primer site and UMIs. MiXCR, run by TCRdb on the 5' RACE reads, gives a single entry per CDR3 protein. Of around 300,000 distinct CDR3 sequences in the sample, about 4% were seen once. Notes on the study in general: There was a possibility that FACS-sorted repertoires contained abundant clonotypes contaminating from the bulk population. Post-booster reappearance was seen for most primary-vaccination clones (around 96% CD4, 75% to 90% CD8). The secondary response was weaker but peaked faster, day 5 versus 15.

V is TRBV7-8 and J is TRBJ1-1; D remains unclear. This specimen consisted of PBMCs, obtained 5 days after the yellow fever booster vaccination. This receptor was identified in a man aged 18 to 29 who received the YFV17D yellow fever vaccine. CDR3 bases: TGTGCCAGCAGAACCATGGGGAGGGTGAACACTGAAGCTTTCTTT. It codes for CASRTMGRVNTEAFF. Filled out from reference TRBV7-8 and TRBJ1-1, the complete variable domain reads GAGVSQSPRYKVAKRGQDVALRCDPISGHVSLFWYQQALGQGPEFLTYFQNEAQLDKSGLPSDRFFAERPEGSVSTLKIQRTQQEDSAVYLCASRTMGRVNTEAFFGQGTRLTVV.